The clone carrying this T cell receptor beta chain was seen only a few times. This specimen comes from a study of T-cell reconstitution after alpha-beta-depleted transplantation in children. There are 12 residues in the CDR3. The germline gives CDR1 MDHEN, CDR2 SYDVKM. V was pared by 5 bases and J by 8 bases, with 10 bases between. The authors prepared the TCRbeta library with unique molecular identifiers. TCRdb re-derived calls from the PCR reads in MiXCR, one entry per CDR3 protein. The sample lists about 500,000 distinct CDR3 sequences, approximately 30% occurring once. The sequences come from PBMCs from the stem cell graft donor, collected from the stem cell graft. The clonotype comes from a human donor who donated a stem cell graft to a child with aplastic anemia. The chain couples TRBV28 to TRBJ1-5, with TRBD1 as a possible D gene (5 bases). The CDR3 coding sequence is TGTGCCAGCAGTCCCCTGGGGGAGCCCCAGCATTTT. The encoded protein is CASSPLGEPQHF.